The 26 T cell receptor beta chains given below trace back to one sample, sequenced in a study of T cells expressing NK-cell markers. One entry per CDR3 protein, without DNA, is what TCRdb gives after re-calling the 5' RACE reads. The repertoire table contains 300,000 to 500,000 distinct CDR3 sequences. The material sequenced was blood T cells: a sorted CD56 or NKG2C T cell subset, CD4+ or CD8+ T cells, or bulk PBMC T cells (not recorded which). These TCRs come from a woman aged 50 to 65 in good health.

The chain combines TRBV5-1 with TRBJ2-1; TCRdb calls TRBD1, which cannot be checked without DNA. The CDR3 length is 16 residues. Germline loops: CDR1 SGHRS, CDR2 YFSETQ. Here the CDR3 reads CASSLETARSYNEQFF.

The chain uses TRBV7-9 and TRBJ1-1. Germline lookup yields CDR1 SEHNR and CDR2 FQNEAQ (reference sequence). The CDR3 is 12 residues long. CDR3: CASSLGWGEAFF. Supplemented by reference TRBV7-9 and TRBJ1-1, the full variable domain reads DTGVSQNPRHKITKRGQNVTFRCDPISEHNRLYWYRQTLGQGPEFLTYFQNEAQLEKSRLLSDRFSAERPKGSFSTLEIQRTEQGDSAMYLCASSLGWGEAFFGQGTRLTVV.

The J gene is TRBJ1-4, the V gene TRBV19; the TCRdb D gene call, TRBD1, has no DNA to confirm it. Germline V gene data show CDR1 as LNHDA and CDR2 as SQIVND (reference sequence). The CDR3 is 15 residues long. The CDR3 here is CASSILQGVNEKLFF.

J is TRBJ1-1 and V is TRBV12-3 or TRBV12-4; TCRdb selects TRBD1, and the lack of DNA leaves this call unchecked. This CDR3 spans 13 amino acids. CDR3 sequence reads: CASRKQGDTEAFF.

This sequence joins TRBV7-9 and TRBJ1-1. The CDR3 totals 12 residues. CDR1 is SEHNR, CDR2 FQNEAQ, per germline (reference sequence). CDR3 region: CASLMRNTEAFF.

The CDR3 region is CSARDVGGNTEAFF. The V and J genes are TRBV20-1 and TRBJ1-1; TCRdb designates TRBD1, a call that cannot be tested without DNA. The CDR3 length is 14 residues. Germline V CDR1 and CDR2: DFQATT, SNEGSKA (reference sequence).

This chain links TRBV12-3 or TRBV12-4 with TRBJ2-7; TCRdb lists TRBD1, though no DNA is available to test this call. The length of the CDR3 is 15 residues. CDR3: CASSLRLGAAYEQYF.

The chain combines TRBV5-1 with TRBJ1-4; the TCRdb D gene call, TRBD1, has no DNA to confirm it. Looked up from germline, CDR1 is SGHRS and CDR2 is YFSETQ. The CDR3 consists of 13 residues. This chain's CDR3 is CASSLSLGEKLFF. Together with reference TRBV5-1 and TRBJ1-4, the CDR3 gives the full variable domain: KAGVTQTPRYLIKTRGQQVTLSCSPISGHRSVSWYQQTPGQGLQFLFEYFSETQRNKGNFPGRFSGRQFSNSRSEMNVSTLELGDSALYLCASSLSLGEKLFFGSGTQLSVL.

The chain has TRBV11-1 and TRBJ1-2. The CDR3 totals 13 residues. The V gene's germline CDR1 is SGHAT and CDR2 FQDESV (reference sequence). CDR3 residues: CASSALRGLGYTF.

This chain joins TRBV6-2 or TRBV6-3 and TRBJ1-2; TCRdb designates TRBD1, a call that cannot be tested without DNA. The CDR3 extends over 18 amino acids. Germline CDR1 and CDR2: MNHEY and SVGEGT. CDR3 region: CASSYPGQGILRDYGYTF.

This chain connects TRBV20-1 to TRBJ2-7; the D gene TCRdb calls, TRBD1, cannot be checked with no DNA. CDR3 size: 13 residues. Germline V gives CDR1 DFQATT, CDR2 SNEGSKA (reference sequence). The CDR3 here is CSAPRDGETAQYF.

The gene calls are TRBV24-1 and TRBJ1-4; TCRdb proposes TRBD1, but this gene call is untestable without DNA. This CDR3 is 15 amino acids long. The V gene's germline CDR1 is KGHDR and CDR2 SFDVKD. The CDR3 protein is CATAKGGSSGEKLFF.

The V gene is TRBV12-3 or TRBV12-4, the J gene TRBJ2-5; TCRdb picks TRBD1, but there is no DNA to check that call. This CDR3 has 12 amino acids. Here the CDR3 reads CASSPRGETQYF.

The rearrangement joins TRBV29-1 to TRBJ1-1; TCRdb's D call, TRBD1, is unchecked because there is no DNA. The CDR3 is made up of 14 amino acids. In germline, CDR1 is SQVTM, CDR2 ANQGSEA. The chain's CDR3 is CSVGVRTVNTEAFF.

This sequence joins TRBV20-1 and TRBJ2-1; the TCRdb D gene call, TRBD2, has no DNA to confirm it. The length of the CDR3 is 16 residues. Per the germline V gene, CDR1 is DFQATT and CDR2 is SNEGSKA (reference sequence). The CDR3 reads CSAPGLAGGRNNEQFF.

The rearrangement links TRBV7-9 to TRBJ2-1; TCRdb calls TRBD2, which cannot be checked without DNA. This CDR3 is built from 12 residues. CDR1 and CDR2 from the germline V gene are SEHNR and FQNEAQ (reference sequence). This CDR3 is CASSSRGLEQFF.

The chain employs TRBV7-9 and TRBJ2-5; checking the TCRdb D call of TRBD1 is not possible without DNA. The CDR3 consists of 15 residues. CDR1 is SEHNR, CDR2 FQNEAQ, per germline (reference sequence). The CDR3 spells CASDHLRDEKETQYF.

The chain carries TRBV12-3 or TRBV12-4 and TRBJ1-6; TCRdb names TRBD1, which stays unverified in the absence of DNA. The CDR3 has 17 residues. CDR3 protein: CASSSGVRRDYNSPLHF.

CDR3 in amino acids: CASSQEGQGRGQPQHF. This rearrangement joins TRBV4-1 to TRBJ1-5; TCRdb indicates TRBD1, and absent DNA this call remains unverified. Germline V gene lookup returns CDR1 MGHRA and CDR2 YSYEKL. The length of the CDR3 is 16 residues.

The V call is TRBV10-2, the J call TRBJ2-2. This CDR3 is 13 amino acids long. Germline V gene sequence: CDR1 WSHSY, CDR2 SAAADI. CDR3 loop: CASSERPTGELFF.

The chain recombines TRBV7-6 with TRBJ2-5; TCRdb's D call, TRBD2, is unchecked because there is no DNA. The CDR3 has 17 residues. Germline CDR1 reads SGHVS; CDR2 reads FNYEAQ. The CDR3 region is CASSLVVSGRGQETQYF.

The rearrangement joins TRBV5-1 to TRBJ1-1; there is no DNA to check the TCRdb D call of TRBD1. The CDR3 loop spans 15 amino acids. From germline, CDR1 is SGHRS and CDR2 YFSETQ. This chain's CDR3 is CASSEPGQGSSEAFF.

The V and J genes are TRBV7-2 and TRBJ2-1; checking the TCRdb D call of TRBD2 is not possible without DNA. Germline-derived CDR1 and CDR2 are SGHTA and FQGNSA. This CDR3 contains 14 residues. The CDR3 spells CASSLKFREGKQFF.

The chain couples TRBV20-1 to TRBJ2-1. This CDR3 has 14 amino acids. Germline V gene lookup returns CDR1 DFQATT and CDR2 SNEGSKA (reference sequence). CDR3 in amino acids: CSARWLVGYNEQFF.

The V gene is TRBV5-1, the J gene TRBJ2-1; no DNA is available, so the TRBD2 call from TCRdb remains unchecked. Germline V gives CDR1 SGHRS, CDR2 YFSETQ. The CDR3 covers 21 residues. The CDR3: CASRQSSPSTSRTSGRLRQFF.

The rearrangement joins TRBV29-1 to TRBJ1-2; the D call from TCRdb, TRBD1, cannot be confirmed without DNA. The CDR3 has 12 amino acids. Germline-derived CDR1 and CDR2 are SQVTM and ANQGSEA. The CDR3 sequence is CSVGPTGYGYTF.